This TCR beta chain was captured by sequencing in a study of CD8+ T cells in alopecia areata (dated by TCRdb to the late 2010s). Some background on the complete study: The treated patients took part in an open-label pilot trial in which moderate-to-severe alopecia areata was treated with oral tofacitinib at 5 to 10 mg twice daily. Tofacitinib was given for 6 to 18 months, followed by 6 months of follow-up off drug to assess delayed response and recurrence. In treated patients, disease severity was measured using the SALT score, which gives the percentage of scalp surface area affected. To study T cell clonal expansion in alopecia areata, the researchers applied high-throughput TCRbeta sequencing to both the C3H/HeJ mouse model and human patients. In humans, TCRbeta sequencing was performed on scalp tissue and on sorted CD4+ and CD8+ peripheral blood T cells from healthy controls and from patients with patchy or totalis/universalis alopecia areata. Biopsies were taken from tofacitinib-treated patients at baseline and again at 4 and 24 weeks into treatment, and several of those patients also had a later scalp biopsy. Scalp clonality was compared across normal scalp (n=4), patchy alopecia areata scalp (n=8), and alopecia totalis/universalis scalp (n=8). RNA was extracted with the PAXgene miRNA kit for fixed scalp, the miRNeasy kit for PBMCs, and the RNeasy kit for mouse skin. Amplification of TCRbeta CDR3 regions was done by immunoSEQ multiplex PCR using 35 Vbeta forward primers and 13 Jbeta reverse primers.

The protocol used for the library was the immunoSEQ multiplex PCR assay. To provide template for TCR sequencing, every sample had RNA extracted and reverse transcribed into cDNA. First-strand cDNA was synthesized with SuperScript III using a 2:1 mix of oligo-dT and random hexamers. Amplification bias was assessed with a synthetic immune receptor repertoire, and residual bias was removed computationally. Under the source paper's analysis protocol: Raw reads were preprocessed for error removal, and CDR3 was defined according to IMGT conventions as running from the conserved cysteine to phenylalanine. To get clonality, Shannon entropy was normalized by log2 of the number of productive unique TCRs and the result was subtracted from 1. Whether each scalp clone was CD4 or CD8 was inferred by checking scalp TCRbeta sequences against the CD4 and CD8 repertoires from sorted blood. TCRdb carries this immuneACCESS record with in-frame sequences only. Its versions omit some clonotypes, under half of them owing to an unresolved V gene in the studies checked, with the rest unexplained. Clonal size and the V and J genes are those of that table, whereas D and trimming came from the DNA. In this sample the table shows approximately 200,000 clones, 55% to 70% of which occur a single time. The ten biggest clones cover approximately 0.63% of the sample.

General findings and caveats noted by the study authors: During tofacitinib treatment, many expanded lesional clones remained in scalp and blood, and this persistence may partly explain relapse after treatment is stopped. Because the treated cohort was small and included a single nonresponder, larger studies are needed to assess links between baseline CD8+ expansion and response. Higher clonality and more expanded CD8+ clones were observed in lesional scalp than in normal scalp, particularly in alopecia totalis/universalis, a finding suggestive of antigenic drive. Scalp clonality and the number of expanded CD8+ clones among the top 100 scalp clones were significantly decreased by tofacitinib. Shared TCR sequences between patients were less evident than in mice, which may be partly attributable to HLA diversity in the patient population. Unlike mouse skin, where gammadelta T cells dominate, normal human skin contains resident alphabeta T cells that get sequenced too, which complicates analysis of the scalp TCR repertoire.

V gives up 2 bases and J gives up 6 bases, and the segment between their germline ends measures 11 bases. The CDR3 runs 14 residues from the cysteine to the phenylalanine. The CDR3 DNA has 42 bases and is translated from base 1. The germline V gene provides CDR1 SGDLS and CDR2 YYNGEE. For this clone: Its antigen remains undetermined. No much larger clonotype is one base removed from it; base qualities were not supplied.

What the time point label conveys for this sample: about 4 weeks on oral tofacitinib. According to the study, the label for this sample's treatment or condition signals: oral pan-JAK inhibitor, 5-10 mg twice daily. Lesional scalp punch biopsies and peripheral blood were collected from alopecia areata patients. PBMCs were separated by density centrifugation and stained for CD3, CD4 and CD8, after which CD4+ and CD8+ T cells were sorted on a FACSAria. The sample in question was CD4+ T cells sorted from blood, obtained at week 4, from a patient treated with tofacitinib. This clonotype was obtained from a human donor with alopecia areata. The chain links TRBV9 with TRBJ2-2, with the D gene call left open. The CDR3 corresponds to CASSVNSDPGELFF. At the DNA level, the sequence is TGTGCCAGCAGCGTTAATAGTGACCCCGGGGAGCTGTTTTTT.